This TCR beta chain originates from a study of identical twins (dated by TCRdb to 2016 to 2017). Looking at the study overall: To test whether fetal clonotypes persist, this study deep-sequenced TCR alpha and beta repertoires from monozygotic twins, from unrelated adults of various ages, and from cord blood. To rule out contamination, the twin experiments were replicated at different times with different library preparation protocols.

Library creation used 5' RACE. TCRdb names Illumina HiSeq 2000 as the instrument used. A universal primer binding site was added through template switching, and the final cDNA carried a unique molecular identifier so that TCR cDNA molecules could be counted accurately. Specific primers in the conserved constant-segment region were used to synthesize first-strand cDNA for TCR alpha and beta chains. To control for contamination, each cDNA library was double barcoded with a SMART-Mk sample barcode plus Illumina barcodes. TruSeq adapter sequences and Illumina sample barcodes were added in two successive PCR steps. The Illumina HiSeq platform was used with custom primers to sequence TCR alpha and beta cDNA libraries. The study's own analysis went as follows. Raw reads were processed with MiGEC to extract unique molecular identifiers, and MiXCR was used to determine CDR3 positions. Recombination models were inferred per individual with the repgenHMM and IGoR tools using an EM algorithm. The analysis of shared clonotypes was done with the tcR package in R, with sharing normalized by the product of cloneset sizes. To study raw recombination without the effects of thymic and clonal selection, out-of-frame nonproductive sequences were analyzed. In TCRdb, the public reads were trimmed at Q25 with fastp and aligned with MiXCR, with productive beta chains retained. A single entry per CDR3 protein holds the most common genes and DNA from its merged rows. The V and J calls here are based on TCRdb, not the publication. The sample table lists some 590,000 distinct CDR3 sequences, nearly 10% of them with a count of one. Of the sample, around 3% is held by the ten largest clones.

Only a few counts were recorded for this clonotype. The specificity of this receptor is unknown. No base-level quality is on record; no much larger clone is a single base apart. Only healthy Caucasian donors were included. The twin cohort comprised three pairs of female monozygotic twins, all aged roughly 18 to 30 years. Peripheral blood mononuclear cells were the source from which RNA for the TCR libraries was isolated. V and J are trimmed by 8 bases and 7 bases, and the gene matches miss 14 bases of the junction. The CDR3 runs 15 residues from the cysteine to the phenylalanine. Only the CDR3 portion is preserved as DNA: 45 bases, with reading frame beginning at the first base. According to the germline V gene, CDR1 reads MNHEY and CDR2 reads SVGEGT. Study-wide findings and limitations: Out-of-frame TCR alpha sequences shared between twins showed an excess of low generation-probability sequences compared with coincidental sharing between unrelated individuals. Fewer insertions were carried by abundant cord blood beta clonotypes; a weaker similar trend was observed in young adult naive repertoires, while no such trend was observed in memory repertoires. Zero-insertion analyses could be partly confounded by invariant T cells such as MAIT and iNKT, though diverse VJ usage argued against such confounding for most clonotypes. In monozygotic twins, recombination models systematically underestimated out-of-frame TCR alpha sharing, but the models matched the sharing seen between unrelated individuals. The excess sharing between twins in beta out-of-frame sequences was weaker because fewer shared sequences reduced the signal-to-noise ratio. Because the same donors could not be followed over many years, the conclusions depended on cross-sectional statistical analysis.

These data are also associated with another study on yellow fever vaccine responses in identical twins. Looking at the second paper: According to the authors, in identical twins the way T cells responded to vaccination appeared partly convergent and partly personalized. In the study, vaccine-responding T cell clones were precisely tracked in identical twins.

Recombination joined TRBV6-2 or TRBV6-3 with TRBJ2-7; the junction holds 10 bases that match TRBD2. The sample consisted of PBMCs. This TCR was recovered from a young woman in good health. For the CDR3, the sequence is CASQRGAGGPKEQYF. The nucleotide sequence is given as TGTGCCAGCCAGAGAGGAGCGGGAGGGCCTAAGGAGCAGTACTTC.